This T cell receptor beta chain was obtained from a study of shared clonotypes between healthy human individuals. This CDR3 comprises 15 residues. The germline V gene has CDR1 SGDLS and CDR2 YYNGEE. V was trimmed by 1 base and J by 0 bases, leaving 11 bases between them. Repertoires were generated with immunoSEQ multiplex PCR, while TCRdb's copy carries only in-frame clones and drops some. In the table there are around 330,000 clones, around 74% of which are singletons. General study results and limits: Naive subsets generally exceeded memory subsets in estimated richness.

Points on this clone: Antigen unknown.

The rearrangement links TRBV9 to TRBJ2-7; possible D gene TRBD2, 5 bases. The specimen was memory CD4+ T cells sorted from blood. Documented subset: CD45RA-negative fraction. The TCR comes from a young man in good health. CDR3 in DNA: TGTGCCAGCAGCGTATCCGAGGGTAGCTCCTACGAGCAGTACTTC. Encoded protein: CASSVSEGSSYEQYF.